These T cell receptor beta chains were read from a single sample in a study of Ad26.COV2.S vaccination and SARS-CoV-2 variants. Repertoires were generated with immunoSEQ multiplex PCR, while TCRdb's copy carries only in-frame clones and drops some. The sample has about 400,000 clones, 92% seen once. The starting material was peripheral blood, obtained in a trial of Ad26.COV2.S vaccine versus placebo. These receptors were obtained from a person aged 18-60 years who received the Ad26.COV2.S COVID-19 vaccine or a placebo. The CDR3 runs from the conserved cysteine through the conserved F or W. The D gene is left open where the match is weak. Rows give clone size only sometimes, using once, few, many, or a class for an expanded clone.

clone_size	v_call	d_call	cdr3_length	j_call	cdr3_nt	cdr3_aa
.	TRBV15	.	13	TRBJ1-5	TGTGCCACCAGCAGTGAGTTCAATCAGCCCCAGCATTTT	CATSSEFNQPQHF
.	TRBV5-6	.	16	TRBJ2-1	TGTGCCAGCAGCTTGCGGAGTCAAGAACTGTACAATGAGCAGTTCTTC	CASSLRSQELYNEQFF
.	TRBV12-3/TRBV12-4	.	13	TRBJ1-2	TGTGCCAGCAAGGATGGGATAAACTATGGCTACACCTTC	CASKDGINYGYTF
once	TRBV28	.	11	TRBJ1-1	TGTGCCAGCATCTCCCCGGACCAAGCTTTCTTT	CASISPDQAFF
.	TRBV7-8	.	15	TRBJ2-3	TGTGCCAGCAGCTTGGGTCTGTCCCGACACGATACGCAGTATTTT	CASSLGLSRHDTQYF
.	TRBV7-2	.	14	TRBJ1-2	TGTGCCAGCAGTCTAGCGGGACTCTCGCCTGGCTACACCTTC	CASSLAGLSPGYTF
.	TRBV5-4	.	11	TRBJ1-2	TGTGCCAGCAGCTTGAACCAGGGCTACACCTTC	CASSLNQGYTF
.	TRBV27	.	16	TRBJ2-1	TGTGCCAGCAGTTTCTATTCCTTAGGCCACTACAATGAGCAGTTCTTC	CASSFYSLGHYNEQFF
.	TRBV10-2	.	15	TRBJ2-7	TGCGCCAGCAGTGAGCCGAAGACCGCGGCCTACGAGCAGTACTTC	CASSEPKTAAYEQYF
.	TRBV15	.	15	TRBJ1-4	TGTGCCACCAGCCAGTTAGGGGTCACTAATGAAAAACTGTTTTTT	CATSQLGVTNEKLFF
.	TRBV7-2	.	16	TRBJ1-6	TGTGCCAGCAGCTTAGCGGGGACACCTTATAATTCACCCCTCCACTTT	CASSLAGTPYNSPLHF
.	TRBV6-5	TRBD1	15	TRBJ1-3	TGTGCCAGCAGAGGGGGCTGGAGCTCTGGAAACACCATATATTTT	CASRGGWSSGNTIYF
.	TRBV5-5	.	15	TRBJ1-1	TGTGCCAGCAGCTTGGCGTGGAGGGTGAACACTGAAGCTTTCTTT	CASSLAWRVNTEAFF
.	TRBV7-2	.	15	TRBJ2-5	TGTGCCAGCAGCTTAGCGCTTTACCAAAGGGAGACCCAGTACTTC	CASSLALYQRETQYF
.	TRBV7-6	TRBD2	15	TRBJ2-1	TGTGCCAGCAGCCTAGTAGCGGGGGGGCTCAATGAGCAGTTCTTC	CASSLVAGGLNEQFF
.	TRBV19	.	15	TRBJ1-5	TGTGCCAGTATTCCGAGTTCGGGTGGCAATCAGCCCCAGCATTTT	CASIPSSGGNQPQHF
.	TRBV5-8	TRBD2	20	TRBJ2-1	TGTGCCAGCAGCCTAGACCTTACCTTTCCCCTAGCGGGGGCCTACAATGAGCAGTTCTTC	CASSLDLTFPLAGAYNEQFF
.	TRBV5-5	TRBD2	18	TRBJ2-1	TGTGCCAGCAGCTTGGGGCTCTTCGAGACTAGCACCCACAATGAGCAGTTCTTC	CASSLGLFETSTHNEQFF
.	TRBV6-6	.	15	TRBJ2-2	TGTGCCAGCAGTTACGACCCCACACCCACCCGGGAGCTGTTTTTT	CASSYDPTPTRELFF
.	TRBV19	.	13	TRBJ1-5	TGTGCCAGTAGTATGGCCAGCAATCAGCCCCAGCATTTT	CASSMASNQPQHF
.	TRBV5-1	TRBD1	14	TRBJ2-3	TGCGCCAGCAGCTTGCGGGACAGCTCAGATACGCAGTATTTT	CASSLRDSSDTQYF
.	TRBV5-1	.	15	TRBJ2-3	TGCGCCAGCAGCTTGGCCGGGGAGAGCACAGATACGCAGTATTTT	CASSLAGESTDTQYF
.	TRBV5-6	TRBD1	15	TRBJ2-7	TGTGCCAGCAGCCCCGGAGGGACAGGGAGCTACGAGCAGTACTTC	CASSPGGTGSYEQYF
.	TRBV7-2	TRBD2	15	TRBJ2-1	TGTGCCAGCAGCCTCGGACTAGCGGGGTACAATGAGCAGTTCTTC	CASSLGLAGYNEQFF
.	TRBV27	TRBD1	15	TRBJ2-7	TGTGCCAGCCGACCGGGGACAGGGCAATTCGGCGAGCAGTACTTC	CASRPGTGQFGEQYF
.	TRBV19	TRBD1	15	TRBJ1-1	TGTGCCAGTAGCAAGACAGGGGGCCCGATATATGAAGCTTTCTTT	CASSKTGGPIYEAFF
.	TRBV27	.	16	TRBJ2-2	TGTGCCAGCAGTTCACGTTCCGTAGTTAACACCGGGGAGCTGTTTTTT	CASSSRSVVNTGELFF
.	TRBV3-1/TRBV3-2	.	12	TRBJ1-1	TGTGCCAGCAGGGGGCGGGGGCCTGAAGCTTTCTTT	CASRGRGPEAFF
.	TRBV5-6	TRBD1	16	TRBJ2-5	TGTGCCAGCAGACACGTGACAGGGCGTCTCCAAGAGACCCAGTACTTC	CASRHVTGRLQETQYF
once	TRBV4-3	TRBD1	15	TRBJ2-3	TGCGCCAGCAGAAAGACAGGGGGCCCCACAGATACGCAGTATTTT	CASRKTGGPTDTQYF
.	TRBV7-9	.	15	TRBJ2-7	TGTGCCAGCACCTCCCCCGAGGGACCCAGGGGCGAGCAGTACTTC	CASTSPEGPRGEQYF
.	TRBV4-1	TRBD1	15	TRBJ2-3	TGCGCCAGCAGCCAGGTTGGGACAGGGCCAGATACGCAGTATTTT	CASSQVGTGPDTQYF
.	TRBV7-2	.	13	TRBJ1-1	TGTGCCAGCAGCTTAGGCGGCAGCGCTGAAGCTTTCTTT	CASSLGGSAEAFF
.	TRBV6-1	TRBD1	16	TRBJ2-5	TGTGCCAGCAGTGAAATGACAGGGAATACCCAAGAGACCCAGTACTTC	CASSEMTGNTQETQYF
.	TRBV7-9	.	11	TRBJ1-1	TGTGCCAGCAGCTTAGGGCCCCCCGGTTTCTTT	CASSLGPPGFF
.	TRBV7-2	TRBD1	15	TRBJ1-3	TGTGCCAGCAGCACCCAGGGGGCCTCTGGAAACACCATATATTTT	CASSTQGASGNTIYF
.	TRBV7-9	TRBD1	16	TRBJ2-7	TGTGCCAGCAGCTCACAGGGGCCGCAACTCGTTTACGAGCAGTACTTC	CASSSQGPQLVYEQYF
.	TRBV14	.	13	TRBJ2-7	TGTGCCAGCAGCCGTAGGGTGTCGTACGAGCAGTACTTC	CASSRRVSYEQYF
.	TRBV27	.	15	TRBJ2-2	TGTGCCAGCAGTCTTAATAAACCGAACACCGGGGAGCTGTTTTTT	CASSLNKPNTGELFF
.	TRBV14	.	15	TRBJ2-1	TGTGCCAGCGGGCTACTAGGGGGAGCCTACAATGAGCAGTTCTTC	CASGLLGGAYNEQFF
.	TRBV28	TRBD1	13	TRBJ1-2	TGTGCCAGCAGCCTGGACAGGGGAGGAGGCTACACCTTC	CASSLDRGGGYTF
.	TRBV28	.	15	TRBJ2-3	TGTGCCAGCAGTCGGGGGCAGGCCAGCACAGATACGCAGTATTTT	CASSRGQASTDTQYF
.	TRBV19	.	15	TRBJ2-3	TGTGCCAGTAGCCTCGGTGGGGGGGGCGGAGATACGCAGTATTTT	CASSLGGGGGDTQYF
.	TRBV18	TRBD1	14	TRBJ2-5	TGTGCCAGCTCACCTCCGACAGGGCGGGAGACCCAGTACTTC	CASSPPTGRETQYF
once	TRBV27	.	13	TRBJ1-5	TGTGCCAGCAGTTTGTTCGGGAGTGGGCCCCAGCATTTT	CASSLFGSGPQHF
.	TRBV28	.	15	TRBJ1-2	TGTGCCAGCAGTACCCCCGGGGGGCCTCGGCGGGGCTACACCTTC	CASSTPGGPRRGYTF
.	TRBV4-3	.	13	TRBJ1-2	TGCGCCAGCAGCCAAGATGAGTACTCTAGGAACACCTTC	CASSQDEYSRNTF
.	TRBV5-1	.	14	TRBJ1-2	TGCGCCAGCAGCTTGTCAGCTAAGAACTATGGCTACACCTTC	CASSLSAKNYGYTF
.	TRBV28	.	15	TRBJ2-3	TGTGCCAGCAGTTTCTTAGCTTCTAGCACAGATACGCAGTATTTT	CASSFLASSTDTQYF
.	TRBV7-9	TRBD2	16	TRBJ2-3	TGTGCCAGCAGCCAAGGACTAGCGGGGGTAGGTGATACGCAGTATTTT	CASSQGLAGVGDTQYF
.	TRBV18	.	15	TRBJ1-3	TGTGCCAGCTCACTCGACGGCTACTCTGGAAACACCATATATTTT	CASSLDGYSGNTIYF
.	TRBV19	TRBD1	19	TRBJ2-2	TGTGCCAGTAGTGCCCGGGACAGGGGGCGAATTATACGTGCCGGGGAGCTGTTTTTT	CASSARDRGRIIRAGELFF
few	TRBV30	.	14	TRBJ1-2	TGTGCCTGGAGTGTACAAGTTGGAGCATATGGCTACACCTTC	CAWSVQVGAYGYTF
.	TRBV9	TRBD1	15	TRBJ2-3	TGTGCCAGCAGCGTAGAGGGGGCGGTCGCAGATACGCAGTATTTT	CASSVEGAVADTQYF